The 16 T cell receptor beta chains below come from one sample, sequenced in a study of blood T cell repertoires in COVID-19. The method was immunoSEQ multiplex PCR; TCRdb's version includes in-frame clones alone and lacks a portion of them. Of hundreds of thousands of clones listed, roughly four fifths are singletons. The sample comprised PBMCs or T cells enriched from blood (not recorded which). The source is a man aged 40-49 years who had been exposed to COVID-19.

This chain joins TRBV28 and TRBJ1-5, with 8 bases matching TRBD1. With 9 bases clipped from V and 6 bases from J, the junction kept 13 bases outside the gene matches. The germline CDR1 and CDR2 sequences are MDHEN and SYDVKM. This CDR3 is built from 15 residues. CDR3 DNA: TGTGCCAGTCAACAGGGGGGGACTGGGGTTCAGCCCCAGCATTTT. Residues: CASQQGGTGVQPQHF.

The V and J genes are TRBV5-4 and TRBJ2-7, with a weak D call TRBD2 (6 bases). CDR3 length equals 13 residues. CDR1 is SGHNT, CDR2 YYREEE, per germline (reference sequence). V was cut by 5 bases and J by 3 bases, with 12 bases left in between. Written as DNA, the CDR3 is TGTGCCAGCAGACTGACGGGGGACTACGAGCAGTACTTC. Its protein product is CASRLTGDYEQYF. The full variable domain, rest sourced from reference TRBV5-4 and TRBJ2-7, is ETGVTQSPTHLIKTRGQQVTLRCSSQSGHNTVSWYQQALGQGPQFIFQYYREEENGRGNFPPRFSGLQFPNYSSELNVNALELDDSALYLCASRLTGDYEQYFGPGTRLTVT.

This sequence joins TRBV30 and TRBJ2-1, with D perhaps TRBD1 (5 bases). Germline V gene lookup returns CDR1 GTSNPN and CDR2 SVGIG (reference sequence). The CDR3 runs 14 residues. CDR3 protein: CACDLRGAFNEQFF. For the CDR3, the DNA is TGTGCATGCGACCTTCGTGGGGCGTTCAATGAGCAGTTCTTC. Combining the CDR3 with reference TRBV30 and TRBJ2-1 gives the whole variable domain SQTIHQWPATLVQPVGSPLSLECTVEGTSNPNLYWYRQAAGRGLQLLFYSVGIGQISSEVPQNLSASRPQDRQFILSSKKLLLSDSGFYLCACDLRGAFNEQFFGPGTRLTVL.

This clone was detected a few times. The chain carries TRBV5-8 and TRBJ2-1; TRBD2 agrees at 10 bases. Germline CDR1 and CDR2: SGHTS and YDEGEE. The CDR3 extends over 15 amino acids. The J segment lost 3 bases and the V segment lost 3 bases, leaving 3 bases of the junction unmatched. CDR3 bases: TGTGCCAGCAGCTCCGGGACTAGCGACTACAATGAGCAGTTCTTC. Its translation: CASSSGTSDYNEQFF.

The V call is TRBV11-2, the J call TRBJ1-3; D remains unclear. Germline CDR1 and CDR2: SGHAT and FQNNGV. The CDR3 extends over 16 amino acids. V lost 5 bases to trimming and J lost 0 bases, with 14 bases between them. In DNA, the CDR3 is TGTGCCAGCAGCCGGTTCGGGGTGAGCTCTGGAAACACCATATATTTT. As protein: CASSRFGVSSGNTIYF.

The V call is TRBV15, the J call TRBJ2-5, with 7 bases matching TRBD1. CDR1 is LNHNV and CDR2 is YYDKDF in the germline V gene (reference sequence). V was clipped by 8 bases and J by 2 bases; unmatched bases: 8. The CDR3 is made up of 14 amino acids. In DNA form, the CDR3 reads TGTGCCACCGCCTTCAGGGGGATTCAAGAGACCCAGTACTTC. It codes for CATAFRGIQETQYF. Full variable domain (outside the CDR3, taken from reference TRBV15 and TRBJ2-5): DAMVIQNPRYQVTQFGKPVTLSCSQTLNHNVMYWYQQKSSQAPKLLFHYYDKDFNNEADTPDNFQSRRPNTSFCFLDIRSPGLGDTAMYLCATAFRGIQETQYFGPGTRLLVL.

The CDR3 spells CASTPLGITEAFF. CDR3 bases: TGTGCCAGCACCCCTCTAGGAATCACTGAAGCTTTCTTT. The chain carries TRBV6-5 and TRBJ1-1; D is undetermined. Trimming shortened V by 7 bases and J by 4 bases, and 13 bases separated the two germline ends. CDR3 length: 13 amino acids. Germline-derived CDR1 and CDR2 are MNHEY and SVGAGI.

In its sample, this clone was seen once. CDR3 nucleotides: TGTGCCAGCAGCCAGACGGGGGACAGGGGTGATTGGCTGGGTGAAAAACTGTTTTTT. It codes for CASSQTGDRGDWLGEKLFF. The chain uses TRBV4-2 and TRBJ1-4, with 10 bases that match TRBD1. J was trimmed by 7 bases and V by 3 bases; bases with no gene match: 17. This CDR3 region has 19 residues. Looked up from germline, CDR1 is LGHNA and CDR2 is YNFKEQ.

The chain is built from TRBV6-5 and TRBJ1-2, with D possibly TRBD1 on 5 matching bases. CDR3 length: 13 amino acids. Germline V gene data show CDR1 as MNHEY and CDR2 as SVGAGI. V lost 2 bases and J lost 8, with 12 bases in between. The CDR3 is CASSYLRGGGYTF. CDR3 nucleotide sequence: TGTGCCAGCAGTTACCTAAGGGGCGGAGGCTACACCTTC.

The chain combines TRBV5-1 with TRBJ1-2; D uncertain. Germline V CDR1 and CDR2: SGHRS, YFSETQ. Trimming cost V 0 bases and J 6 bases, with 9 bases left between them. The CDR3 is 13 amino acids. The CDR3 reads CASSLGPRNGYTF. CDR3 bases: TGCGCCAGCAGCTTGGGGCCCAGAAATGGCTACACCTTC.

V gene TRBV30 combines with J gene TRBJ1-2; D is unresolved. CDR1 is GTSNPN, CDR2 SVGIG, per germline (reference sequence). This CDR3 has 12 amino acids. Trimming shortened V by 5 bases and J by 6 bases, and 13 bases separated the two germline ends. CDR3 coding DNA: TGTGCCTGGGTAAAAGACACGAATGGCTACACCTTC. Translated: CAWVKDTNGYTF.

This clone was counted a single time. The chain joins TRBV6-2 or TRBV6-3 to TRBJ1-1; D may be TRBD1 (5 bases). This CDR3 contains 15 residues. Germline lookup yields CDR1 MNHEY and CDR2 SVGEGT. V shed 2 bases and J shed 2 bases, with 12 bases lying between them. CDR3: CASSYDRTFNTEAFF. The DNA of the CDR3 is TGTGCCAGCAGTTACGACCGGACATTTAACACTGAAGCTTTCTTT.

The chain links TRBV7-3 to TRBJ2-3; the match to TRBD1 covers 7 bases. CDR3 length: 16 residues. Germline V lookup: CDR1 SGHTA, CDR2 FQGTGA. V shed 4 bases, J shed 2 bases, and the junction held 9 bases outside the gene matches. This CDR3 reads CASSSRTGLSTDTQYF. In DNA form, the CDR3 reads TGTGCCAGCAGCTCTCGGACAGGCTTATCCACAGATACGCAGTATTTT.

The rearrangement joins TRBV20-1 to TRBJ2-1; D unclear. This CDR3 spans 11 amino acids. V lost 3 bases to trimming and J lost 8 bases, with 8 bases between them. Germline V CDR1 and CDR2: DFQATT, SNEGSKA (reference sequence). This chain's CDR3 is CSASVGYEQFF. The CDR3 coding sequence is TGCAGTGCTAGTGTTGGCTATGAGCAGTTCTTC.

This rearrangement joins TRBV14 to TRBJ2-5; 10 positions agree with TRBD1. Trimming took 0 bases from V and 5 from J; bases not matched to a gene: 18. This CDR3 region has 20 residues. Per the germline V gene, CDR1 is SGHDN and CDR2 is FVKESK. CDR3 region: CASSQDHGTGAQRRHETQYF. The DNA of the CDR3 is TGTGCCAGCAGCCAAGATCATGGGACAGGGGCTCAGAGACGCCACGAGACCCAGTACTTC.

This clone was seen a single time. This chain links TRBV5-1 with TRBJ2-3, with 9 bases aligning to TRBD2. Germline lookup yields CDR1 SGHRS and CDR2 YFSETQ. J was trimmed by 6 bases and V by 4 bases; bases with no gene match: 12. The CDR3 is 16 amino acids. CDR3 bases: TGCGCCAGCAGCCGTCTATTAGCGGGAGTCGGGGATACGCAGTATTTT. Its translation: CASSRLLAGVGDTQYF.